The 11 T cell receptor beta chains below all came from one sample that was sequenced in a study of T cells in tuberculosis. The data were produced by immunoSEQ multiplex PCR, yet TCRdb's version contains in-frame clones alone and is incomplete. The sample consists of some 40,000 clones, roughly 96% of them appearing once. The sample consisted of PBMCs. Receptor source: a donor between 10 and 29 years old with latent tuberculosis or without tuberculosis infection.

The CDR3, as DNA: TGTGCCAGCAGCCCCGTCGGGACAGGGATCTACGAGCAGTACTTC. Translated: CASSPVGTGIYEQYF. V is TRBV5-6 and J is TRBJ2-7; 9 positions match TRBD1. Germline loops: CDR1 SGHDT, CDR2 YYEEEE. The CDR3 spans 15 residues. Trimming at V came to 4 bases and at J to 3 bases, leaving 8 bases not matched to a gene.

The chain joins TRBV5-1 to TRBJ1-6, with D possibly being TRBD1 (6 bases). The CDR3 loop spans 16 amino acids. V lost 4 bases and J 7 bases, leaving 18 bases between the germline ends. Germline CDR1 and CDR2: SGHRS and YFSETQ. CDR3: CASSLHRVTGNSPLHF. Here the CDR3 DNA reads TGCGCCAGCAGCCTACACAGGGTTACGGGAAATTCACCCCTCCACTTT.

The chain employs TRBV27 and TRBJ1-5; D is possibly TRBD1 (5 bases). Per germline, CDR1 MNHEY and CDR2 SMNVEV (reference sequence). The CDR3 runs to 13 residues. V lost 10 bases and J 9 bases, leaving 19 bases between the germline ends. CDR3 in amino acids: CATRGRGRGPQHF. The CDR3 DNA reads as TGTGCCACCCGTGGGAGGGGCCGTGGGCCCCAGCATTTT.

This clone occurred once. J is TRBJ2-5 and V is TRBV18, with 8 bases matching TRBD1. The V gene's germline CDR1 is KGHSH and CDR2 LQKENI. V was clipped by 3 bases and J by 3 bases; unmatched bases: 3. CDR3 length: 14 amino acids. The chain's CDR3 is CASSPTGVKETQYF. The CDR3 DNA sequence: TGTGCCAGCTCACCGACAGGGGTAAAAGAGACCCAGTACTTC. The complete variable domain, with remaining parts taken from reference TRBV18 and TRBJ2-5, reads NAGVMQNPRHLVRRRGQEARLRCSPMKGHSHVYWYRQLPEEGLKFMVYLQKENIIDESGMPKERFSAEFPKEGPSILRIQQVVRGDSAAYFCASSPTGVKETQYFGPGTRLLVL.

This sequence joins TRBV15 and TRBJ2-1; the match to TRBD1 covers 10 bases. The length of the CDR3 is 14 residues. Looked up from germline, CDR1 is LNHNV and CDR2 is YYDKDF (reference sequence). Trimming cost V 9 bases and J 3 bases; bases outside gene matches: 5. CDR3 nucleotide sequence: TGTGCCACTTCGACAGGGGGCATCTACAATGAGCAGTTCTTC. Its protein is CATSTGGIYNEQFF. The full variable domain, its missing parts supplied by reference TRBV15 and TRBJ2-1, is DAMVIQNPRYQVTQFGKPVTLSCSQTLNHNVMYWYQQKSSQAPKLLFHYYDKDFNNEADTPDNFQSRRPNTSFCFLDIRSPGLGDTAMYLCATSTGGIYNEQFFGPGTRLTVL.

This rearrangement joins TRBV5-1 to TRBJ1-2; maybe TRBD1 (5 bases). Per germline, CDR1 SGHRS and CDR2 YFSETQ. Trimming took 0 bases from V and 0 from J, leaving 9 bases between them. CDR3 length: 15 amino acids. The CDR3 nucleotides are TGCGCCAGCAGCTTGGTAGGGGATTCTAACTATGGCTACACCTTC. Translated: CASSLVGDSNYGYTF. The whole variable domain, filled in from reference TRBV5-1 and TRBJ1-2, reads KAGVTQTPRYLIKTRGQQVTLSCSPISGHRSVSWYQQTPGQGLQFLFEYFSETQRNKGNFPGRFSGRQFSNSRSEMNVSTLELGDSALYLCASSLVGDSNYGYTFGSGTRLTVV.

The V and J genes are TRBV28 and TRBJ1-1; 7 nucleotides match TRBD1. Germline V gene sequence: CDR1 MDHEN, CDR2 SYDVKM. J was trimmed by 9 bases and V by 8 bases; bases with no gene match: 12. CDR3 length: 13 amino acids. The CDR3 spells CASLPGTDSQAFF. In DNA, the CDR3 is TGTGCCAGCCTCCCTGGGACAGATTCCCAAGCTTTCTTT. The full variable domain, completed using reference TRBV28 and TRBJ1-1, is DVKVTQSSRYLVKRTGEKVFLECVQDMDHENMFWYRQDPGLGLRLIYFSYDVKMKEKGDIPEGYSVSREKKERFSLILESASTNQTSMYLCASLPGTDSQAFFGQGTRLTVV.

This clone was picked up one time. The genes are TRBV5-1 and TRBJ1-1; D possibly corresponds to TRBD1 (6 bases). Germline V gene sequence: CDR1 SGHRS, CDR2 YFSETQ. Deletions cut 4 bases from V and 8 bases from J, with 15 bases between. CDR3 length: 13 amino acids. CDR3 residues: CASSTPVRGEAFF. The CDR3 nucleotides are TGCGCCAGCAGCACGCCGGTGAGGGGGGAAGCTTTCTTT.

The chain has TRBV10-1 and TRBJ2-3, with 8 positions matching TRBD2. The germline gives CDR1 WNHNN, CDR2 SYGVQD (reference sequence). The CDR3 loop spans 16 amino acids. Germline trimming cut 0 bases from V and 1 base from J; bases unmatched to any gene: 3. The CDR3 loop reads CASSESGGGRTDTQYF. The CDR3 region has the DNA TGCGCCAGCAGTGAGTCGGGCGGGGGGCGCACAGATACGCAGTATTTT.

J is TRBJ1-1 and V is TRBV6-5; 8 positions match TRBD1. The CDR3 length is 15 residues. V shed 5 bases and J 0 bases; nucleotides not matched to a gene: 5. The V gene's germline CDR1 is MNHEY and CDR2 SVGAGI. The CDR3 loop is CASSHDRGLNTEAFF. CDR3 sequence (DNA): TGTGCCAGCAGTCACGACAGGGGCCTGAACACTGAAGCTTTCTTT.

The chain couples TRBV15 to TRBJ1-1, with a possible D match to TRBD1 (5 bases). There are 16 residues in the CDR3. In germline, CDR1 is LNHNV, CDR2 YYDKDF (reference sequence). The V and J ends lost 1 base and 1 base respectively, with 13 bases between them. This CDR3 is CATSRAPQATNTEAFF. The CDR3 region has the DNA TGTGCCACCAGCAGAGCCCCACAGGCGACGAACACTGAAGCTTTCTTT. Looking up the rest from reference TRBV15 and TRBJ1-1 gives the full variable domain: DAMVIQNPRYQVTQFGKPVTLSCSQTLNHNVMYWYQQKSSQAPKLLFHYYDKDFNNEADTPDNFQSRRPNTSFCFLDIRSPGLGDTAMYLCATSRAPQATNTEAFFGQGTRLTVV.